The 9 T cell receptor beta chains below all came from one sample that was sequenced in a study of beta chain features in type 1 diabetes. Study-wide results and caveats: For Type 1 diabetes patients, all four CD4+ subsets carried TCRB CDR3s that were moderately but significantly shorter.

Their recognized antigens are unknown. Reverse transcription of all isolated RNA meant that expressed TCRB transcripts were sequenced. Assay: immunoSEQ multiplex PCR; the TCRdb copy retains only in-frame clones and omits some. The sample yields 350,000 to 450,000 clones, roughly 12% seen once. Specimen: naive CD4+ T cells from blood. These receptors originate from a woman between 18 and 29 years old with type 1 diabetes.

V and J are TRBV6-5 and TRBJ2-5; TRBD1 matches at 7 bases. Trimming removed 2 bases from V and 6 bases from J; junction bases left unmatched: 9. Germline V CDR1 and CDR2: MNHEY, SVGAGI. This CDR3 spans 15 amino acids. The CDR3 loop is CASSYLDRVGKTQYF. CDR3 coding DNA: TGTGCCAGCAGTTACCTAGACAGGGTCGGGAAGACCCAGTACTTC.

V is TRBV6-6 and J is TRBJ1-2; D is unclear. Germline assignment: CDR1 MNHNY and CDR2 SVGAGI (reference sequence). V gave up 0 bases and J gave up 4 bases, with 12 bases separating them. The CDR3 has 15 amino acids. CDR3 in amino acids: CASSYSSGLPYGYTF. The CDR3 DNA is TGTGCCAGCAGTTACTCGTCAGGACTCCCCTATGGCTACACCTTC.

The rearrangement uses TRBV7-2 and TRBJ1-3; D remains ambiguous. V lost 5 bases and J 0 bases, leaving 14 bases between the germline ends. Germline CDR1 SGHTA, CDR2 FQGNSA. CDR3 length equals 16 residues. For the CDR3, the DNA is TGTGCCAGCAGCCCCGGACTGATGCTCTCTGGAAACACCATATATTTT. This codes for CASSPGLMLSGNTIYF.

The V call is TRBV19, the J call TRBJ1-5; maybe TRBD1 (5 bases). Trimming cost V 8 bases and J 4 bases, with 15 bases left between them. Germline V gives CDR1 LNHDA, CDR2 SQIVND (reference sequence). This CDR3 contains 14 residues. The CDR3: CASVSGGANQPQHF. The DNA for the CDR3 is TGTGCCAGTGTAAGCGGGGGTGCGAATCAGCCCCAGCATTTT.

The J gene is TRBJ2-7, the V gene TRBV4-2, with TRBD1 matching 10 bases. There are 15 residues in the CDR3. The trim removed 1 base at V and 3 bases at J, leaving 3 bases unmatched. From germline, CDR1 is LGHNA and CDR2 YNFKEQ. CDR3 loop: CASSQGQGAYYEQYF. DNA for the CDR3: TGTGCCAGCAGCCAAGGACAGGGGGCCTACTACGAGCAGTACTTC.

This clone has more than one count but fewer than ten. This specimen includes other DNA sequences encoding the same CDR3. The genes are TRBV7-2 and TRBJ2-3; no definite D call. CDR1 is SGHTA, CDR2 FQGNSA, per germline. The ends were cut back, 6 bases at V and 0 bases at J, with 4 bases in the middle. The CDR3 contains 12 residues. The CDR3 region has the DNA TGTGCCAGCAGGGCAAGCACAGATACGCAGTATTTT. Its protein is CASRASTDTQYF. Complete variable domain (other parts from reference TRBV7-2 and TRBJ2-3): GAGVSQSPSNKVTEKGKDVELRCDPISGHTALYWYRQSLGQGLEFLIYFQGNSAPDKSGLPSDRFSAERTGGSVSTLTIQRTQQEDSAVYLCASRASTDTQYFGPGTRLTVL.

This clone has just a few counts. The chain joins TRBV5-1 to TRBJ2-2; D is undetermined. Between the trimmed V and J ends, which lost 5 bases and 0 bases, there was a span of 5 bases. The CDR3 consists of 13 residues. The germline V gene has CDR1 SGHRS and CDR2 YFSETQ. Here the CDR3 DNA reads TGCGCCAGCAGTGGCCCGAACACCGGGGAGCTGTTTTTT. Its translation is CASSGPNTGELFF.

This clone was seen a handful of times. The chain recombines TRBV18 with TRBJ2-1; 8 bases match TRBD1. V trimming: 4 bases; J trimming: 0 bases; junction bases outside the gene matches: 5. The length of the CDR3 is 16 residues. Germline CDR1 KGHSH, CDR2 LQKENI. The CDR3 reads CASSRNRGSSYNEQFF. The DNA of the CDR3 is TGTGCCAGCTCACGTAACAGGGGGAGCTCCTACAATGAGCAGTTCTTC.

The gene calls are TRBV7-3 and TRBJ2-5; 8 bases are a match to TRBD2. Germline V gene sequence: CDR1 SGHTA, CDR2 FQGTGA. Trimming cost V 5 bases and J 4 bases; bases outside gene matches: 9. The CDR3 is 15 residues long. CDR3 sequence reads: CASSPRSTSGETQYF. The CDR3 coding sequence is TGTGCCAGCAGCCCCCGCTCCACTAGCGGAGAGACCCAGTACTTC.